This T cell receptor (beta chain) was found in a study of technical replicates of blood from several donors. V gave up 6 bases and J gave up 5 bases; unmatched junction bases: 12. Germline values: CDR1 LNHDA, CDR2 SQIVND (reference sequence). The CDR3 covers 16 residues. Repertoires were generated with immunoSEQ multiplex PCR, while TCRdb's copy carries only in-frame clones and drops some. The table records about 81,000 clones, roughly 95% of them present only once. This clone was counted between two and nine times. Sample: T cells isolated from PBMCs. This sequence was found in a human donor in good health. The chain recombines TRBV19 with TRBJ2-5, with 10 bases identical to TRBD2. CDR3 in DNA: TGTGCCAGTAGCCCTGGACTAGCGGAACTAACCGAGACCCAGTACTTC. This translates into CASSPGLAELTETQYF.